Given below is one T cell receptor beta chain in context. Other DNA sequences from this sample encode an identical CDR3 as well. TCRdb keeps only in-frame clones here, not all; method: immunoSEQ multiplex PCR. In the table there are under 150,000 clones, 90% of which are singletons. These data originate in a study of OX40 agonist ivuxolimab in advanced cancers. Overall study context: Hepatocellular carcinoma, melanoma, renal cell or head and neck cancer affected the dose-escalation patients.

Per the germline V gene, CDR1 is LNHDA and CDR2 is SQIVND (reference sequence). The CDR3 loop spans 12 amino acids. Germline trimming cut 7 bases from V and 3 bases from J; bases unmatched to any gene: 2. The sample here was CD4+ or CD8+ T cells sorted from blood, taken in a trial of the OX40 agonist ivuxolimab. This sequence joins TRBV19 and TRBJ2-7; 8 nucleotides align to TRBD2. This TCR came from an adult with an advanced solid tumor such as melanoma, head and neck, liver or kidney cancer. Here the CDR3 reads CASTSGSYEQYF. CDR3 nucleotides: TGTGCCAGTACCAGCGGGAGCTACGAGCAGTACTTC. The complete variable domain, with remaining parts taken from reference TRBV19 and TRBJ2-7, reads DGGITQSPKYLFRKEGQNVTLSCEQNLNHDAMYWYRQDPGQGLRLIYYSQIVNDFQKGDIAEGYSVSREKKESFPLTVTSAQKNPTAFYLCASTSGSYEQYFGPGTRLTVT.